The T cell receptor beta chain described here comes from a study of cytomegalovirus exposure and HLA in healthy donors. A multiplex PCR was run with 60 Vbeta primers and 13 Jbeta primers. Profiled with immunoSEQ multiplex PCR; TCRdb holds only in-frame clones, not every one. The sample holds 110,000 or so clones, about 86% seen once. In regard to this clone: No antigen is known for it.

J was trimmed by 1 base and V by 4 bases; bases with no gene match: 5. This CDR3 spans 16 amino acids. Germline loops: CDR1 SGHRS, CDR2 YFSETQ. Study-level findings and limits: Productive rates of about 87% or about 30% were seen for most TCR beta V segments in an earlier analysis. In presence/absence analyses, roughly uniform sequencing depth across donors was assumed. CMV serostatus was the only recorded immune exposure for donors.

The sequencing input was PBMCs. This TCR derives from a middle-aged woman in good health and CMV-seronegative. The chain links TRBV5-1 to TRBJ1-2, with 12 bases fitting TRBD1. The CDR3 nucleotides read TGCGCCAGCAGCCGAGGGACAGGGGGCGTTAACTATGGCTACACCTTC. This encodes CASSRGTGGVNYGYTF.